The T cell receptor beta chain described here comes from a study of T cells after posttransplantation cyclophosphamide. This CDR3 spans 15 amino acids. Per the germline V gene, CDR1 is MNHNS and CDR2 is SASEGT. Trimming removed 2 bases from V and 4 bases from J; junction bases left unmatched: 6. The data were produced by immunoSEQ multiplex PCR, yet TCRdb's version contains in-frame clones alone and is incomplete. Of 15,000 to 20,000 clones listed, roughly 73% are singletons. To note about this clone: Its specificity is unknown.

Busulfan-fludarabine conditioning, marrow transplant, and cyclophosphamide on days +3 and +4 were administered. Findings and caveats of the study: TRB clonality was highly associated with recipient CMV seropositivity and reactivation. Skin or GI-infiltrating T cells shared few TRB sequences with blood.

Sequenced here: CD8+ T cells sorted from PBMCs, sampled 1,900 to 2,000 days after a stem cell transplant with posttransplant cyclophosphamide. J is TRBJ2-5 and V is TRBV6-1, with TRBD2 matching 8 bases. This clonotype was obtained from a female patient between 40 and 55 years old who received an allogeneic stem cell transplant from a related donor, was CMV-positive, and had no GVHD. Some of the T cells might come from the graft donor. CDR3 bases: TGTGCCAGCAGTGAAAGGCGGGGGGCCGGAGAGACCCAGTACTTC. This codes for CASSERRGAGETQYF.